This T cell receptor (beta chain) was captured by sequencing in a study of T cells in Graves' hyperthyroidism and ophthalmopathy. Germline assignment: CDR1 SGHDT and CDR2 YYEEEE. The germline V and J ends were trimmed by 0 bases and 5 bases, with 11 bases remaining between them. The CDR3 is 14 amino acids. The source material, RNA transcripts, was used to amplify TCR beta CDR3 regions. The HTBI set primed first-round TCR CDR3 RT-PCR. TCRdb processed the multiplex PCR reads anew with MiXCR; each CDR3 protein has one entry. The sample has under 450,000 distinct CDR3 sequences; 17% are singletons. Notes on this clonotype: This may come from a read error, since a much larger clone is one base off.

The sample comprised blood. This receptor was obtained from a woman in her 30s with Graves' hyperthyroidism that later progressed to Graves' ophthalmopathy. The V gene is TRBV5-6, the J gene TRBJ1-1, with a tentative D call TRBD1 (6 bases). CDR3 sequence reads: CASSLDRVRTEAFF. The CDR3 nucleotides read TGTGCCAGCAGCTTGGACAGGGTGAGGACTGAAGCTTTCTTT.